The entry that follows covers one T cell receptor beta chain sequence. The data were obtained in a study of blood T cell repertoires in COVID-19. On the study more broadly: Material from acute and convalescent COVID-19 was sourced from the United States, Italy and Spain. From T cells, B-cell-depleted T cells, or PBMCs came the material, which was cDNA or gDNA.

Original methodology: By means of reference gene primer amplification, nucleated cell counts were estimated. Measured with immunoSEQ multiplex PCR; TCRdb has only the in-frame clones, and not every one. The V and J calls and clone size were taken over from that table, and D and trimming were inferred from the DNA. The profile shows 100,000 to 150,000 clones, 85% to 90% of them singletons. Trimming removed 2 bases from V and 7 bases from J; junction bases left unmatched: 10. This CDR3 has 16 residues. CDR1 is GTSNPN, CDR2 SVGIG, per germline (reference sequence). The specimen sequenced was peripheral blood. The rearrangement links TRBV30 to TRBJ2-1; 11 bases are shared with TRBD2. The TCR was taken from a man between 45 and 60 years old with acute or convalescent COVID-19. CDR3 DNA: TGTGCCTGGAGTCTTACTAGCGGGAGCTTAGATAATGAGCAGTTCTTC. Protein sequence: CAWSLTSGSLDNEQFF.